Below, one T cell receptor (beta chain) is given with its context. The antigen is undetermined. The CDR3 spans 15 residues. Germline lookup yields CDR1 MGHDK and CDR2 SYGVNS. V shed 0 bases and J shed 10 bases, with 13 bases lying between them. Sequencing of DNA taken from cultured CD4+ T cells relied on the Oncomine TCR Beta short-read assay. Investigators isolated genomic DNA from cultured CD4+ T cells. TCRdb processed the PCR reads anew with MiXCR; each CDR3 protein has one entry. The table has about 10,000 distinct CDR3 sequences, around 67% seen once; the top ten hold approximately 35%. These data are taken from a study of vaccination and CD4 T cells after COVID-19. Study summary: Post-vaccine sample collection happened at a median of roughly 72 days after dose two, ranging 14 to 241. Spike peptides, overlapping and drawn from SARS-CoV-2, HCoV-NL63, HCoV-OC43 and HCoV-229E, were used to stimulate cells.

Regarding treatment: roughly nine-day PBMC culture with coronavirus spike peptide pools or control peptides (ViraFEST assay). Expansion of antigen-specific T cells with peptide pools by ViraFEST preceded sequencing of TCRs. The genes are TRBV25-1 and TRBJ1-6; weak D call: TRBD1 (6 bases). This TCR was recovered from a human donor who had recovered from COVID-19. Sample: CD4+ T cells from blood, cultured in vitro. The CDR3 DNA is TGTGCCAGCAGTGAATACGGGGCAGGGGAATCACCCCTCCACTTT. Translating it yields CASSEYGAGESPLHF.